This TCR beta chain was obtained from a study of blood T cells in healthy people across ages. This clonotype was counted a few times. Its antigen is unknown. For the second PCR, which ran for roughly 7 to 11 cycles, a sample-barcoded 5' primer and a J-beta primer mix were used. Using its own MiXCR run on the 5' RACE reads, TCRdb lists one record per CDR3 protein. Among hundreds of thousands of distinct CDR3 sequences, around 41% were seen once, and the ten largest hold around 30%. Per the germline V gene, CDR1 is LGHDT and CDR2 is YNNKEL (reference sequence). V lost 8 bases and J lost 0; bases outside the gene matches: 5. The CDR3 is made up of 14 amino acids. Per-sample yields of isolated PBMCs were at least 6 million. Study-level results: Roughly linear declines in TCR beta diversity per million T cells occurred with age.

The chain carries TRBV3-1 and TRBJ2-5; 8 bases align to TRBD2. The material sequenced was blood. The clonotype comes from a man at least 80 years old in good health. The CDR3: CASAEREYQETQYF. CDR3 nucleotide sequence: TGTGCCAGCGCCGAGCGGGAGTACCAAGAGACCCAGTACTTC.